This T cell receptor beta chain was identified in a study of T cell responses to AZD1222 COVID-19 vaccine. In the study overall: Second doses at about 4 or about 12 weeks were pooled.

CDR3 length equals 16 residues. Germline trimming cut 6 bases from V and 2 bases from J; bases unmatched to any gene: 11. CDR1 and CDR2 (germline): MNHEY, SMNVEV (reference sequence). Worth noting for this clone: What it recognizes is unknown.

Profiling relied on immunoSEQ multiplex PCR, and the TCRdb table lists in-frame clones only, not all of them. The sample contains 150,000 to 200,000 clones, 85% to 95% of which appear only once. Study-level points and caveats: Sampling that yielded the repertoires occurred only after the peak T cell response. It should be noted that donors were predominantly white British and more often female, and clonal diversity was possibly underestimated.

The V gene is TRBV27, the J gene TRBJ2-7, with TRBD1 matching 9 bases. This TCR was recovered from an adult in good health. The specimen was peripheral blood, collected on day 0 of AZD1222 vaccination. The CDR3 nucleotides read TGTGCCAGCAGCCGAGGGGGGGACAGGGTACCCTACGAGCAGTACTTC. This gives the protein CASSRGGDRVPYEQYF.